One T cell receptor (beta chain) is described in this entry. The data are from a study of control samples from healthy donors and cancer patients. The assay was immunoSEQ multiplex PCR, and TCRdb's table has in-frame clones only and misses some. The sample contains under 130,000 clones, about four fifths of which appear only once. CDR1 is SGHKS, CDR2 YYEKEE, per germline (reference sequence). The CDR3 is 15 residues long. Trimming stripped 0 bases from V and 0 bases from J, with 9 bases between. Sequencing input: blood. The TCR comes from a woman aged 50 to 65 in good health. The chain uses TRBV5-5 and TRBJ1-1; perhaps TRBD1 as D (5 bases). The CDR3 here is CASSLAGTVNTEAFF. The CDR3 DNA is TGTGCCAGCAGCTTGGCCGGGACGGTGAACACTGAAGCTTTCTTT.